One sample yielded the 23 T cell receptor beta chains listed below, sequenced in a study of blood T cell repertoires in COVID-19. The repertoire was sequenced with immunoSEQ multiplex PCR; TCRdb's copy has only in-frame clones and lacks some. This repertoire shows roughly 380,000 clones, about 92% found once; its top ten account for 3% to 4.5%. The sequencing input was peripheral blood. Receptor source: a woman aged 60-75 years with COVID-19, enrolled during active disease.

This clone is a singleton in its sample. The genes are TRBV27 and TRBJ2-2; D might be TRBD1 (5 bases). CDR3 length: 16 residues. Deletions cut 0 bases from V and 7 bases from J, with 15 bases between. CDR1 is MNHEY and CDR2 is SMNVEV in the germline V gene (reference sequence). In nucleotides, the CDR3 is TGTGCCAGCAGTTTATCGAGCCTGCTAGGGGTCGGGGAGCTGTTTTTT. The encoded protein is CASSLSSLLGVGELFF.

This clone has only one observation. DNA of the CDR3: TGTGCCAGCAGTTACTCCCGCAGGGTCGATGGCTACACCTTC. It encodes CASSYSRRVDGYTF. V usage is TRBV6-5 and J usage is TRBJ1-2; tentative D call: TRBD1 (5 bases). The CDR3 sequence is 14 residues long. Deletions cut 0 bases from V and 6 bases from J, with 11 bases between. Per germline, CDR1 MNHEY and CDR2 SVGAGI.

CDR3 loop: CASSRLLAGESEQYF. The CDR3 DNA reads as TGTGCCAGCAGTCGGCTACTAGCGGGGGAATCCGAGCAGTACTTC. The J gene is TRBJ2-7, the V gene TRBV6-5; 11 bases are a match to TRBD2. This CDR3 is built from 15 residues. CDR1 is MNHEY and CDR2 is SVGAGI in the germline V gene. V dropped 5 bases and J dropped 6; count of bases not matched to a gene: 9.

The chain joins TRBV4-2 to TRBJ2-5, with 8 bases fitting TRBD2. The V segment lost 4 bases and the J segment 5 bases; nucleotides outside the gene matches: 15. CDR1 and CDR2 (germline): LGHNA, YNFKEQ. The length of the CDR3 is 17 residues. CDR3 nucleotides: TGTGCCAGCAGCCGGACGAGTACTGGCGGGGGGTCCGAGACCCAGTACTTC. This translates into CASSRTSTGGGSETQYF.

This chain uses TRBV14 with TRBJ1-4; a weak D match, TRBD1 (6 bases). This CDR3 has 15 residues. V was cut by 3 bases and J by 3 bases, with 11 bases left in between. The germline V gene has CDR1 SGHDN and CDR2 FVKESK. In nucleotides, the CDR3 is TGTGCCAGCAGCCATTACAGGGAACCTAATGAAAAACTGTTTTTT. Residues: CASSHYREPNEKLFF.

This clone was recorded once. The chain links TRBV15 to TRBJ2-5, with 9 positions matching TRBD2. Germline V CDR1 and CDR2: LNHNV, YYDKDF (reference sequence). There are 14 residues in the CDR3. V lost 6 bases to trimming and J lost 5 bases; unmatched junction nucleotides: 7. The CDR3, as DNA: TGTGCCACCAGTCCAGCGGGGGGTTGGGAGACCCAGTACTTC. Protein product: CATSPAGGWETQYF.

This chain uses TRBV5-1 with TRBJ2-7; D is unclear. V dropped 5 bases and J dropped 6 bases, with 18 bases sitting between them. From germline, CDR1 is SGHRS and CDR2 YFSETQ. The CDR3 contains 14 residues. CDR3 sequence reads: CASSRSWLSSEQYF. The DNA for the CDR3 is TGCGCCAGCAGTAGATCGTGGTTGTCGAGCGAGCAGTACTTC.

CDR3 loop: CASSLVRLAMNTEAFF. CDR3 nucleotide sequence: TGTGCCAGCAGTCTCGTCAGGCTAGCCATGAACACTGAAGCTTTCTTT. V is TRBV5-6 and J is TRBJ1-1; no clear D. Germline CDR1 reads SGHDT; CDR2 reads YYEEEE. The CDR3 totals 16 residues. The ends were cut back, 5 bases at V and 0 bases at J, with 17 bases in the middle.

V and J are TRBV5-1 and TRBJ1-2; maybe TRBD1 (6 bases). V was shortened by 4 bases and J by 7 bases, with 17 bases between the two germline ends. This CDR3 has 14 residues. CDR1 is SGHRS, CDR2 YFSETQ, per germline. The CDR3 here is CASSPSDRIGGYTF. For the CDR3, the DNA is TGCGCCAGCAGCCCCTCTGACAGGATTGGTGGCTACACCTTC. The complete variable domain, with remaining parts taken from reference TRBV5-1 and TRBJ1-2, reads KAGVTQTPRYLIKTRGQQVTLSCSPISGHRSVSWYQQTPGQGLQFLFEYFSETQRNKGNFPGRFSGRQFSNSRSEMNVSTLELGDSALYLCASSPSDRIGGYTFGSGTRLTVV.

The chain couples TRBV6-5 to TRBJ1-5; D might be TRBD1 (6 bases). The CDR3 contains 14 residues. The germline CDR1 and CDR2 sequences are MNHEY and SVGAGI. Trimming shortened V by 7 bases and J by 4 bases, and 14 bases separated the two germline ends. The DNA of the CDR3 is TGTGCCAGCACTACAGGGATGGGGAATCAGCCCCAGCATTTT. It encodes CASTTGMGNQPQHF.

The chain uses TRBV15 and TRBJ1-5; TRBD1 matches at 9 bases. The V gene end was trimmed by 4 bases and the J gene end by 4 bases; junction bases not matched to a gene: 5. Germline V gene data show CDR1 as LNHNV and CDR2 as YYDKDF (reference sequence). This CDR3 is 15 amino acids long. The CDR3 DNA sequence: TGTGCCACCAGCAAGGGACAGGGACTTAATCAGCCCCAGCATTTT. This encodes CATSKGQGLNQPQHF.

The chain is built from TRBV6-5 and TRBJ2-7, with 8 bases fitting TRBD1. This CDR3 region has 14 residues. V dropped 6 bases and J dropped 4; count of bases not matched to a gene: 8. CDR1 and CDR2 from the germline V gene are MNHEY and SVGAGI. CDR3 coding DNA: TGTGCCAGCAGCACAGGGGGTAGGCCATACGAGCAGTACTTC. Amino acids: CASSTGGRPYEQYF.

V and J are TRBV19 and TRBJ1-2, with D tentatively TRBD1 (5 bases). V was cut by 0 bases and J by 5 bases, with 16 bases left in between. The CDR3 covers 16 residues. CDR1 and CDR2 from the germline V gene are LNHDA and SQIVND (reference sequence). The CDR3 DNA is TGTGCCAGTAGTATAGACCGGGAGGGGAGGAGATATGGCTACACCTTC. Residues: CASSIDREGRRYGYTF.

The rearrangement uses TRBV5-1 and TRBJ2-5, with 12 bases that match TRBD2. Germline-derived CDR1 and CDR2 are SGHRS and YFSETQ. Trimming at V came to 3 bases and at J to 3 bases, leaving 3 bases not matched to a gene. The CDR3 sequence is 15 residues long. CDR3 in amino acids: CASSSGLAGKETQYF. CDR3 sequence (DNA): TGCGCCAGCAGCTCAGGACTAGCGGGGAAAGAGACCCAGTACTTC.

The genes are TRBV18 and TRBJ2-7; weak D call: TRBD1 (6 bases). V lost 6 bases and J lost 5, with 17 bases in between. This CDR3 spans 14 amino acids. CDR1 and CDR2 from the germline V gene are KGHSH and LQKENI. CDR3 DNA: TGTGCCAGCTCGTACCAGGGGTCAAGAAACGAGCAGTACTTC. Protein product: CASSYQGSRNEQYF.

CDR3 in DNA: TGTGCCATCAGTTTGGACAGGATCTACGAGCAGTACTTC. Its protein is CAISLDRIYEQYF. This chain links TRBV10-3 with TRBJ2-7; 7 nucleotides align to TRBD1. The CDR3 is made up of 13 amino acids. V gave up 5 bases and J gave up 3 bases; unmatched junction bases: 4. CDR1 is ENHRY, CDR2 SYGVKD, per germline.

The chain's CDR3 is CASSFASGGYEQYF. The CDR3 coding sequence is TGTGCCAGCAGCTTTGCGAGCGGGGGCTACGAGCAGTACTTC. The chain couples TRBV5-4 to TRBJ2-7; 8 positions agree with TRBD2. The germline gives CDR1 SGHNT, CDR2 YYREEE (reference sequence). The CDR3 consists of 14 residues. The V gene end was trimmed by 2 bases and the J gene end by 3 bases; junction bases not matched to a gene: 4.

The rearrangement links TRBV5-1 to TRBJ2-3; 13 bases agree with TRBD2. CDR1 and CDR2 from the germline V gene are SGHRS and YFSETQ. V shed 2 bases, J shed 10 bases, and the junction held 7 bases outside the gene matches. CDR3 size: 15 residues. The CDR3 sequence: CASSLTGLAGSPQYF. In DNA form, the CDR3 reads TGCGCCAGCAGCTTAACGGGACTAGCGGGGTCCCCGCAGTATTTT.

This clone has more than one count but fewer than ten. V is TRBV19 and J is TRBJ1-5; possibly TRBD1 for D (6 bases). CDR1 is LNHDA and CDR2 is SQIVND in the germline V gene (reference sequence). This CDR3 spans 15 amino acids. Deletions cut 4 bases from V and 5 bases from J, with 15 bases between. For the CDR3, the DNA is TGTGCCAGTAGTAACATCCTGACAGGCCATCAGCCCCAGCATTTT. Translation: CASSNILTGHQPQHF. The full variable domain, with the rest looked up from reference TRBV19 and TRBJ1-5, is DGGITQSPKYLFRKEGQNVTLSCEQNLNHDAMYWYRQDPGQGLRLIYYSQIVNDFQKGDIAEGYSVSREKKESFPLTVTSAQKNPTAFYLCASSNILTGHQPQHFGDGTRLSIL.

The chain uses TRBV30 and TRBJ1-6, with D perhaps TRBD1 (5 bases). This CDR3 contains 14 residues. V dropped 0 bases and J dropped 8 bases, with 11 bases sitting between them. The germline V gene encodes CDR1 GTSNPN and CDR2 SVGIG (reference sequence). The CDR3 sequence: CAWSVGLRDSPLHF. The CDR3, as DNA: TGTGCCTGGAGTGTGGGACTGAGGGATTCACCCCTCCACTTT.

V gene TRBV3-1 (or the pseudogene TRBV3-2) combines with J gene TRBJ1-2, with 9 bases matching TRBD1. Germline V gene sequence: CDR1 LGHDT, CDR2 YNNKEL (reference sequence). J lost 4 bases, V lost 4 bases, and 4 bases had no gene match. The CDR3 is made up of 14 amino acids. The CDR3 here is CASSPDRGTYGYTF. In DNA form, the CDR3 reads TGTGCCAGCAGCCCGGACAGGGGAACCTATGGCTACACCTTC.

The chain couples TRBV5-1 to TRBJ1-3; D may be TRBD1 (5 bases). The V end lost 2 bases, the J end lost 4 bases, and 10 bases lay between the germline ends. This CDR3 comprises 14 residues. Germline CDR1 reads SGHRS; CDR2 reads YFSETQ. CDR3 sequence reads: CASSFQGNGNTIYF. The CDR3 nucleotides are TGCGCCAGCAGCTTCCAGGGAAACGGAAACACCATATATTTT. The whole variable domain, filled in from reference TRBV5-1 and TRBJ1-3, reads KAGVTQTPRYLIKTRGQQVTLSCSPISGHRSVSWYQQTPGQGLQFLFEYFSETQRNKGNFPGRFSGRQFSNSRSEMNVSTLELGDSALYLCASSFQGNGNTIYFGEGSWLTVV.

This rearrangement joins TRBV7-9 to TRBJ1-5; D remains ambiguous. Germline CDR1 reads SEHNR; CDR2 reads FQNEAQ (reference sequence). Deletions cut 9 bases from V and 0 bases from J, with 12 bases between. The CDR3 has 14 residues. The CDR3 reads CASHISGSNQPQHF. Written as DNA, the CDR3 is TGTGCCAGTCACATTTCGGGTAGCAATCAGCCCCAGCATTTT.